Presented here are 2 T cell receptor beta chains from one specimen sequenced in a study of T cell responses to AZD1222 COVID-19 vaccine. Measured with immunoSEQ multiplex PCR; TCRdb has only the in-frame clones, and not every one. Of under 150,000 clones in the sample, about 93% were seen once. This material consisted of peripheral blood, taken on day 0 of AZD1222 vaccination. These receptors all come from an adult in good health.

V and J are TRBV9 and TRBJ2-1; 10 nucleotides match TRBD2. The ends lost 0 bases at V and 5 bases at J; junction bases unmatched: 5. The CDR3 covers 16 residues. From germline, CDR1 is SGDLS and CDR2 YYNGEE. The CDR3 region is CASSVGPSGGHNEQFF. DNA of the CDR3: TGTGCCAGCAGCGTAGGGCCTAGCGGGGGACACAATGAGCAGTTCTTC.

The V gene is TRBV12-3 or TRBV12-4, the J gene TRBJ1-2, with D tentatively TRBD1 (5 bases). V was cut by 5 bases and J by 8 bases, with 12 bases left in between. The CDR3 contains 12 residues. CDR3 bases: TGTGCCAGCAGTCCTTCTAACAGGGGCTACACCTTC. Translation: CASSPSNRGYTF.